The sample holds a few counts of the clone carrying this TCR beta chain. The antigen remains unidentified. This specimen belongs to a study of response to subunit inactivated influenza vaccine. V gave up 1 base and J gave up 7 bases, with 7 bases separating them. CDR1 and CDR2 from the germline V gene are LGHDT and YNNKEL (reference sequence). CDR3 length: 12 residues. From the RT-PCR reads, TCRdb called clonotypes with MiXCR, one entry per CDR3 protein. Of around 480,000 distinct CDR3 sequences in the sample, approximately 15% are singletons; the top ten hold 2.5% to 3.5%. Whole-study findings and limits: Each seasonal influenza vaccination recruits few new T cells, the authors suggested.

The rearrangement joins TRBV3-1 to TRBJ1-2; D uncertain. The source was CD4+ T cells sorted from PBMCs, collected less than 30 months after vaccination. The TCR originated in a man between 50 and 75 years old who received an inactivated influenza vaccine. The CDR3 loop reads CASSQGRRGYTF. CDR3 coding DNA: TGTGCCAGCAGCCAAGGTAGGCGTGGCTACACCTTC.